This T cell receptor beta chain comes out of a study of blood T cell repertoires in COVID-19. Trimming took 4 bases from V and 2 from J, leaving 9 bases between them. Germline-derived CDR1 and CDR2 are SGDLS and YYNGEE. The CDR3 is 13 amino acids. Here immunoSEQ multiplex PCR was the method, and the copy in TCRdb shows in-frame clones only, minus some. The sample has 120,000 to 150,000 clones, 87% seen once. Sequencing was performed on peripheral blood. This clonotype was sampled from a man between 45 and 60 years old who had recovered from COVID-19. The chain uses TRBV9 and TRBJ1-1; D unresolved. The CDR3 DNA sequence: TGTGCCAGCAGCCAAGGAGATAACACTGAAGCTTTCTTT. This codes for CASSQGDNTEAFF.